The 28 T cell receptor beta chains presented below share a single source sample, sequenced in a study of molecular identifiers for immune sequencing clone quantification. TCRdb passed the PCR reads through MiXCR, listing each CDR3 protein once. The sample lists 40,000 to 65,000 distinct CDR3 sequences, roughly 36% occurring once. The sequenced sample was naive CD8+ T cells from blood, with Jurkat cell RNA spiked in. Subset indicated: FACS-sorted CD8+CD4-CCR7+CD45RA+ naive T cells. These receptor sequences come from a human donor in good health. Some libraries in this study had Jurkat cell RNA spiked in.

This clonotype was found a few times. This sequence joins TRBV11-2 and TRBJ2-2, with a weak D call TRBD2 (5 bases). Germline V gives CDR1 SGHAT, CDR2 FQNNGV. CDR3 length: 16 residues. Trimming pared 2 bases from V and 5 bases from J, leaving 15 bases between. The chain's CDR3 is CASSLSRTGSTGELFF. CDR3 DNA: TGTGCCAGCAGCTTAAGCCGCACGGGGTCGACCGGGGAGCTGTTTTTT. Full variable domain (remainder filled in from reference TRBV11-2 and TRBJ2-2): EAGVAQSPRYKIIEKRQSVAFWCNPISGHATLYWYQQILGQGPKLLIQFQNNGVVDDSQLPKDRFSAERLKGVDSTLKIQPAKLEDSAVYLCASSLSRTGSTGELFFGEGSRLTVL.

This clonotype was detected ten times or more. This chain connects TRBV7-6 to TRBJ1-1; possibly TRBD1 for D (6 bases). CDR3 size: 14 residues. Germline CDR1 is SGHVS and CDR2 is FNYEAQ. V was clipped by 8 bases and J by 2 bases, with 15 bases between them. The DNA for the CDR3 is TGTGCCAGCTCCCGGGGGGGCATCAACACTGAAGCTTTCTTT. Amino acids: CASSRGGINTEAFF.

The chain couples TRBV7-9 to TRBJ1-5; D gene ambiguous. The germline gives CDR1 SEHNR, CDR2 FQNEAQ (reference sequence). The CDR3 runs 12 residues. The V and J ends lost 5 bases and 3 bases respectively, with 5 bases between them. The CDR3 nucleotides read TGTGCCAGCAGCCTACCCAATCAGCCCCAGCATTTT. Translated: CASSLPNQPQHF.

J is TRBJ1-1 and V is TRBV19; 8 nucleotides line up with TRBD1. Unmatched junction bases numbered 7, after V lost 4 bases and J lost 0 bases. Germline V gene sequence: CDR1 LNHDA, CDR2 SQIVND (reference sequence). CDR3 size: 16 residues. DNA for the CDR3: TGTGCCAGTAGTACCATCGGGACAGGAATGAACACTGAAGCTTTCTTT. Its protein product is CASSTIGTGMNTEAFF.

This chain joins TRBV5-6 and TRBJ2-7; D tentatively reads TRBD1 or TRBD2 (5 bases each). The CDR3 consists of 16 residues. Germline lookup yields CDR1 SGHDT and CDR2 YYEEEE. V was cut by 0 bases and J by 3 bases, with 16 bases left in between. The CDR3 DNA sequence: TGTGCCAGCAGCTTGGCCTTGGGGACGGAATACTACGAGCAGTACTTC. Its translation is CASSLALGTEYYEQYF.

The V and J genes are TRBV29-1 and TRBJ2-7, with TRBD2 matching over 9 bases. Germline V gene data show CDR1 as SQVTM and CDR2 as ANQGSEA. The CDR3 has 15 residues. V lost 4 bases and J lost 7; bases outside the gene matches: 14. The CDR3 nucleotides are TGCAGCGTTGGTCGGTTGGAGGGGCGGGAGGGAGAGCAGTACTTC. Amino acid sequence: CSVGRLEGREGEQYF.

The chain carries TRBV20-1 and TRBJ2-7, with 7 positions matching TRBD2. J was trimmed by 2 bases and V by 0 bases; bases with no gene match: 7. This CDR3 spans 15 amino acids. Germline values: CDR1 DFQATT, CDR2 SNEGSKA (reference sequence). This chain's CDR3 is CSARDRASGTYEQYF. The CDR3 DNA reads TGCAGTGCTAGAGATCGGGCTAGCGGAACCTACGAGCAGTACTTC.

This clonotype has at least ten counts. The rearrangement joins TRBV6-2 or TRBV6-3 to TRBJ2-3, with a tentative D call TRBD2 (6 bases). Germline V gives CDR1 MNHEY, CDR2 SVGEGT. This CDR3 has 15 amino acids. Trimming pared 7 bases from V and 0 bases from J, leaving 14 bases between. Here the CDR3 DNA reads TGTGCCAGCACCGACATCGGGAGCAGCACAGATACGCAGTATTTT. Its translation is CASTDIGSSTDTQYF.

Comment on this clonotype: This could be a read error, since a much larger clone is one nucleotide away. This chain joins TRBV3-1 and TRBJ2-1; D perhaps matches TRBD1 (6 bases). Trimming stripped 4 bases from V and 4 bases from J, with 8 bases between. This CDR3 region has 13 residues. Germline loops: CDR1 LGHDT, CDR2 YNNKEL (reference sequence). In DNA form, the CDR3 reads TGTGCCAGCAGCCTTGGACAGTACAATGAGCAGTTCTTC. Its translation: CASSLGQYNEQFF.

The table lists this clonotype with a count of one. This may arise from a read error, as a much more abundant clone is one base away. No conserved phenylalanine or tryptophan is present at the end of the CDR3, so a read error is the likely explanation. V is TRBV6-5 and J is TRBJ1-5; D remains ambiguous. Trimming pared 8 bases from V and 2 bases from J, leaving 13 bases between. CDR3 size: 14 residues. The V gene's germline CDR1 is MNHEY and CDR2 SVGAGI. This CDR3 is CASWEGIGNQPQHI. Written as DNA, the CDR3 is TGTGCCAGCTGGGAAGGGATTGGCAATCAGCCCCAGCATATT.

As to this clonotype: This may stem from a read error, because a much larger clone lies one nucleotide away. V and J are TRBV3-1 and TRBJ2-2, with a weak D call TRBD2 (5 bases). This CDR3 comprises 13 residues. Germline loops: CDR1 LGHDT, CDR2 YNNKEL (reference sequence). This CDR3 reads CASREENTGELYF. The CDR3 nucleotides read TGTGCCAGCAGAGAGGAAAACACCGGGGAGCTGTATTTT. Together with reference TRBV3-1 and TRBJ2-2, the CDR3 gives the full variable domain: DTAVSQTPKYLVTQMGNDKSIKCEQNLGHDTMYWYKQDSKKFLKIMFSYNNKELIINETVPNRFSPKSPDKAHLNLHINSLELGDSAVYFCASREENTGELYFGEGSRLTVL.

V usage is TRBV15 and J usage is TRBJ2-1; D is possibly TRBD1 (6 bases). Looked up from germline, CDR1 is LNHNV and CDR2 is YYDKDF (reference sequence). V shed 1 base and J shed 1 base, with 17 bases lying between them. There are 18 residues in the CDR3. The CDR3 loop reads CATSRGSPTGGSYNEQFF. CDR3 DNA sequence: TGTGCCACCAGCAGAGGATCCCCGACAGGCGGGTCCTACAATGAGCAGTTCTTC.

A note on this clonotype: The CDR3 does not end in the conserved phenylalanine or tryptophan, so this is likely a read error. V and J are TRBV28 and TRBJ2-1; 7 nucleotides match TRBD1. The CDR3 is made up of 14 amino acids. The V and J ends lost 7 bases and 3 bases, in that order; junction bases with no gene match: 6. CDR1 MDHEN and CDR2 SYDVKM come from the germline V gene. The CDR3 spells CASTQGTVYNEQFL. Here the CDR3 DNA reads TGTGCCAGCACCCAAGGGACAGTCTACAATGAGCAGTTCCTC.

For this clonotype: A much more abundant neighbour one base away suggests this may be a read error. The chain has TRBV12-3 or TRBV12-4 and TRBJ1-5; D not certain. This CDR3 region has 18 residues. V dropped 2 bases and J dropped 7 bases, with 24 bases sitting between them. In nucleotides, the CDR3 is TGTGCCAGCAGTTTACTATTTCCGTCGAACCCCTCTCGCCAGCCCCAGCATTTT. This translates into CASSLLFPSNPSRQPQHF.

Of note for this clonotype: A junction boundary mismatches the germline segment, possibly from a read error. The chain is built from TRBV19 and TRBJ2-7; 7 bases fit TRBD2. CDR3 length: 15 residues. From germline, CDR1 is LNHDA and CDR2 SQIVND (reference sequence). CDR3 coding DNA: TGCGCCAGTAGTATATCCCTAGCGGAGCCCTACGAGCAGTACTTC. Translated: CASSISLAEPYEQYF.

This clonotype was seen only once. A read error may be the cause here, since a much bigger clone is one base away. V and J are TRBV7-8 and TRBJ2-2, with a possible D match to TRBD2 (5 bases). CDR1 SGHVS and CDR2 FQNEAQ come from the germline V gene. This CDR3 has 15 amino acids. CDR3 loop: CASSPRVQYTGELLF. CDR3 DNA: TGTGCCAGCAGCCCCCGTGTCCAGTACACCGGGGAGCTGCTTTTT.

This clonotype came up a few times. V gene TRBV7-8 combines with J gene TRBJ2-7, with 10 bases identical to TRBD2. From germline, CDR1 is SGHVS and CDR2 FQNEAQ. The CDR3 runs 17 residues. Trimming took 0 bases from V and 4 from J; bases not matched to a gene: 9. This chain's CDR3 is CASSLAWKAGGLYEQYF. The CDR3, as DNA: TGTGCCAGCAGCTTAGCTTGGAAAGCGGGAGGGCTGTACGAGCAGTACTTC.

This clonotype appeared a few times. V usage is TRBV5-4 and J usage is TRBJ2-7; the D gene is possibly TRBD2 (6 bases). The CDR3 covers 14 residues. Germline V lookup: CDR1 SGHNT, CDR2 YYREEE (reference sequence). V shed 4 bases and J shed 3 bases, with 14 bases lying between them. DNA of the CDR3: TGTGCCAGCAGCCCGGGGACGGGAGTCTACGAGCAGTACTTC. This translates into CASSPGTGVYEQYF.

This chain uses TRBV7-8 with TRBJ1-1; D is undetermined. CDR1 is SGHVS, CDR2 FQNEAQ, per germline. Trimming cost V 8 bases and J 3 bases, with 19 bases left between them. This CDR3 has 15 amino acids. The CDR3 reads CASLRSGWSDTEAFF. The CDR3 nucleotides are TGTGCCAGCCTCAGGTCGGGGTGGTCGGACACTGAAGCTTTCTTT.

The chain links TRBV4-2 to TRBJ2-7, with 12 bases fitting TRBD2. The CDR3 spans 15 residues. CDR1 and CDR2 from the germline V gene are LGHNA and YNFKEQ. With 5 bases clipped from V and 2 bases from J, the junction kept 4 bases outside the gene matches. CDR3 DNA: TGTGCCAGCAGCTCTTGGACTAGCGGGACCTACGAGCAGTACTTC. This translates into CASSSWTSGTYEQYF.

Details on this clonotype: It may be a read error: a sequence one base away is much more abundant. The conserved final phenylalanine or tryptophan is absent from the CDR3, which likely points to a read error. The J gene is TRBJ1-6, the V gene TRBV5-1; D ambiguous. The CDR3 runs 15 residues. With 2 bases removed from V and 7 bases from J, the gap between germline ends came to 13 bases. CDR1 is SGHRS, CDR2 YFSETQ, per germline. The CDR3 protein is CASSFKSQQNSPLHL. DNA for the CDR3: TGCGCCAGCAGCTTTAAGAGTCAGCAAAATTCACCCCTCCACCTT.

This clonotype has just a few counts. V usage is TRBV9 and J usage is TRBJ1-4; D remains ambiguous. Germline values: CDR1 SGDLS, CDR2 YYNGEE. The CDR3 contains 12 residues. The germline V and J ends were trimmed by 0 bases and 11 bases, with 8 bases remaining between them. The chain's CDR3 is CASSVGSGKLFF. CDR3 nucleotides: TGTGCCAGCAGCGTAGGGTCCGGGAAACTGTTTTTT.

About this clonotype itself: This may come from a read error, since a much larger clone is one base off. This chain connects TRBV29-1 to TRBJ2-2; 13 bases map to TRBD2. J lost 6 bases, V lost 5 bases, and 3 bases had no gene match. CDR1 is SQVTM, CDR2 ANQGSEA, per germline. CDR3 length: 14 residues. The CDR3 nucleotides read TGCAGCGTTACTAGCGGGAGGGTTTCCGGGGAGCTGTTTTTT. The encoded protein is CSVTSGRVSGELFF.

On this clonotype itself: This may be a read error, as it is one base from a much larger clone. CDR3 sequence (DNA): TGTGCCAGCAGTTCAAATCAGGGTCGAAGATTGTTCGGCTGCACCTTC. Translating it yields CASSSNQGRRLFGCTF. The V gene is TRBV28, the J gene TRBJ1-2; D is possibly TRBD1 (5 bases). The CDR3 is 16 amino acids. In germline, CDR1 is MDHEN, CDR2 SYDVKM.

This clonotype was seen ten or more times. The V and J genes are TRBV6-6 and TRBJ1-5; D gene uncertain. The germline CDR1 and CDR2 sequences are MNHNY and SVGAGI (reference sequence). The CDR3 spans 10 residues. V was pared by 5 bases and J by 13 bases, with 9 bases between. Here the CDR3 reads CASSGRGQHF. As DNA, the CDR3 is TGTGCCAGCAGTGGACGGGGACAGCATTTT.

The chain employs TRBV19 and TRBJ1-1, with D uncertain. V gave up 5 bases and J gave up 4 bases, with 17 bases separating them. This CDR3 has 15 amino acids. The germline V gene has CDR1 LNHDA and CDR2 SQIVND (reference sequence). The CDR3 is CASSAGGREATEAFF. CDR3 coding DNA: TGTGCCAGTAGTGCCGGCGGACGGGAGGCCACTGAAGCTTTCTTT.

The rearrangement links TRBV12-3 or TRBV12-4 to TRBJ1-1, with TRBD1 as a possible D gene (5 bases). Trimming cost V 4 bases and J 1 base, with 10 bases left between them. This CDR3 comprises 14 residues. CDR3 amino acids: CASSSRERNTEAFF. The CDR3 nucleotides read TGTGCCAGCAGTTCCAGGGAGAGGAACACTGAAGCTTTCTTT.

The sample holds a few counts of this clonotype. CDR3 loop: CATDGGATEAFF. Here the CDR3 DNA reads TGTGCCACAGACGGAGGGGCCACTGAAGCTTTCTTT. The chain couples TRBV6-1 to TRBJ1-1; TRBD1 is a possible D gene (5 bases). The CDR3 is 12 amino acids. V dropped 10 bases and J dropped 4 bases, with 13 bases sitting between them. Germline CDR1 MNHNS, CDR2 SASEGT.